The 19 T cell receptor beta chains presented below share a single source sample, sequenced in a study of cytomegalovirus exposure and HLA in healthy donors (dated by TCRdb to 2017 to 2019). Library construction relied on the immunoSEQ multiplex PCR assay. The multiplex PCR relied on a mix of 60 forward primers for TCR Vbeta segments and 13 reverse primers for TCR Jbeta segments. The table comes from immuneACCESS by way of TCRdb, which keeps in-frame sequences with V and J called. Part of the clones is missing from these tables; in studies checked, under half for an unresolved V gene and the rest for unknown reasons. The sample table lists around 260,000 clones, roughly 80% of them with a count of one. The ten largest clones take up approximately 0.3% of the sample. The sequencing input was PBMCs. The receptors stem from a girl aged 2 to 9 in good health and CMV-seronegative.

The V gene is TRBV4-1, the J gene TRBJ2-2, with TRBD1 matching over 8 bases. The CDR3 consists of 17 residues. Trimming at V came to 2 bases and at J to 1 base, leaving 6 bases not matched to a gene. The V gene's germline CDR1 is MGHRA and CDR2 YSYEKL. The CDR3 DNA sequence: TGCGCCAGCAGCCAATTAACAGGGGGTTGGAACACCGGGGAGCTGTTTTTT. Residues: CASSQLTGGWNTGELFF.

V gene TRBV10-3 combines with J gene TRBJ2-1, with TRBD2 identical over 9 bases. CDR1 and CDR2 (germline): ENHRY, SYGVKD. V dropped 0 bases and J dropped 6; count of bases not matched to a gene: 6. The CDR3 covers 16 residues. DNA for the CDR3: TGTGCCATCAGTGAGTCGAAAGCGGGGGGTCTCAATGAGCAGTTCTTC. Its translation is CAISESKAGGLNEQFF.

This CDR3 is CASSLGGRMNTEAFF. CDR3 coding DNA: TGTGCCAGCAGCTTAGGCGGGAGAATGAACACTGAAGCTTTCTTT. The chain is built from TRBV7-9 and TRBJ1-1; the D is unclear. V lost 1 base and J 0 bases, leaving 9 bases between the germline ends. Germline V CDR1 and CDR2: SEHNR, FQNEAQ (reference sequence). The CDR3 consists of 15 residues.

V usage is TRBV28 and J usage is TRBJ2-7; 8 bases agree with TRBD2. Germline lookup yields CDR1 MDHEN and CDR2 SYDVKM. The CDR3 consists of 14 residues. Trimming took 4 bases from V and 0 from J; bases not matched to a gene: 2. Written as DNA, the CDR3 is TGTGCCAGCAGTTACGCGGGAGGCTCCTACGAGCAGTACTTC. It yields the protein CASSYAGGSYEQYF.

This clone turned up a few times. The chain links TRBV13 to TRBJ2-2; 8 positions agree with TRBD2. From germline, CDR1 is PRHDT and CDR2 FYEKMQ (reference sequence). The CDR3 is 16 amino acids. The V and J ends lost 4 bases and 1 base, in that order; junction bases with no gene match: 5. Here the CDR3 reads CASSSGLAQNTGELFF. The CDR3 nucleotides are TGTGCCAGCAGCTCAGGACTAGCCCAGAACACCGGGGAGCTGTTTTTT.

The table lists this clone with a count of one. V gene TRBV27 combines with J gene TRBJ2-1; D is unresolved. CDR3 length: 12 residues. Germline lookup yields CDR1 MNHEY and CDR2 SMNVEV (reference sequence). Trimming cost V 5 bases and J 4 bases, with 6 bases left between them. For the CDR3, the DNA is TGTGCCAGCAGTGAGTCTTACAATGAGCAGTTCTTC. This encodes CASSESYNEQFF.

This clone is a singleton in its sample. V usage is TRBV19 and J usage is TRBJ1-2; D perhaps matches TRBD1 (5 bases). V lost 5 bases and J lost 2, with 21 bases in between. The CDR3 is made up of 17 amino acids. Germline V gene lookup returns CDR1 LNHDA and CDR2 SQIVND (reference sequence). CDR3 DNA sequence: TGTGCCAGTAGTGGAGTGGGATGGACACCGGAGAACTATGGCTACACCTTC. It translates to CASSGVGWTPENYGYTF.

V usage is TRBV6-1 and J usage is TRBJ2-7; D perhaps matches TRBD1 (5 bases). CDR3 size: 11 residues. CDR1 MNHNS and CDR2 SASEGT come from the germline V gene. Between the trimmed V and J ends, which lost 11 bases and 2 bases, there was a span of 10 bases. CDR3 protein: CAAQGAYEQYF. CDR3 DNA: TGTGCCGCCCAGGGTGCCTACGAGCAGTACTTC.

V usage is TRBV7-9 and J usage is TRBJ2-5; 9 positions agree with TRBD1. Germline V CDR1 and CDR2: SEHNR, FQNEAQ (reference sequence). V lost 5 bases to trimming and J lost 5 bases; unmatched junction nucleotides: 6. This CDR3 spans 14 amino acids. Here the CDR3 DNA reads TGTGCCAGCAGCACGCGACAGGGGGTCGAGACCCAGTACTTC. Translated: CASSTRQGVETQYF.

The V gene is TRBV7-3, the J gene TRBJ2-6, with D perhaps matching TRBD2 (5 bases). CDR3 length: 13 amino acids. Trimming shortened V by 3 bases and J by 16 bases, and 16 bases separated the two germline ends. The V gene's germline CDR1 is SGHTA and CDR2 FQGTGA. The CDR3 coding sequence is TGTGCCAGCAGCTTTTTCTCCGGCCGGGAACTGACTTTC. Protein: CASSFFSGRELTF.

The rearrangement uses TRBV10-2 and TRBJ1-3; the D is unclear. CDR3 size: 13 residues. CDR1 is WSHSY, CDR2 SAAADI, per germline. Trimming removed 7 bases from V and 3 bases from J, with 10 bases in between. The CDR3 DNA reads as TGCGCCAGCACGCGAGGGTTTGGAAACACCATATATTTT. Protein sequence: CASTRGFGNTIYF.

In regard to this clone: Since no conserved phenylalanine or tryptophan closes the CDR3, a read error is the likely cause. The chain joins TRBV5-1 to TRBJ1-1; D is undetermined. The ends were cut back, 6 bases at V and 4 bases at J, with 13 bases in the middle. The CDR3 has 13 residues. Germline values: CDR1 SGHRS, CDR2 YFSETQ. CDR3 sequence reads: CASTPGGSTEAFS. The CDR3 DNA sequence: TGCGCCAGCACCCCCGGCGGGAGCACTGAAGCTTTCTCT.

V is TRBV2 and J is TRBJ1-4; TRBD1 is a possible D gene (5 bases). The ends were cut back, 5 bases at V and 1 base at J, with 17 bases in the middle. CDR3 length: 17 amino acids. Germline V lookup: CDR1 SNHLY, CDR2 FYNNEI. CDR3 in amino acids: CASSLEGTQGTNEKLFF. CDR3 DNA: TGTGCCAGCAGTTTGGAGGGAACGCAGGGAACTAATGAAAAACTGTTTTTT.

This chain links TRBV9 with TRBJ1-4; 7 nucleotides align to TRBD1. CDR1 and CDR2 (germline): SGDLS, YYNGEE. The CDR3 covers 14 residues. Germline trimming cut 3 bases from V and 10 bases from J; bases unmatched to any gene: 9. CDR3 coding DNA: TGTGCCAGCAGCGGTACAGGGGAAACTGGAAAACTGTTTTTT. This encodes CASSGTGETGKLFF.

The genes are TRBV5-1 and TRBJ2-1; tentatively, D is TRBD2 (5 bases). CDR3 size: 15 residues. Germline V gives CDR1 SGHRS, CDR2 YFSETQ. V was shortened by 3 bases and J by 0 bases, with 10 bases between the two germline ends. The CDR3 spells CASSSSAGSYNEQFF. The CDR3 nucleotides read TGCGCCAGCAGCTCCAGTGCGGGCTCCTACAATGAGCAGTTCTTC.

The chain employs TRBV6-5 and TRBJ1-1; 11 bases agree with TRBD1. Trimming took 4 bases from V and 2 from J; bases not matched to a gene: 3. This CDR3 spans 15 amino acids. Germline assignment: CDR1 MNHEY and CDR2 SVGAGI. The CDR3 nucleotides read TGTGCCAGCAGTTCTAGGACAGGGGGCAACACTGAAGCTTTCTTT. Its protein product is CASSSRTGGNTEAFF.

The gene calls are TRBV19 and TRBJ2-1; D gene uncertain. Germline V lookup: CDR1 LNHDA, CDR2 SQIVND (reference sequence). The CDR3 spans 15 residues. Trimming stripped 4 bases from V and 0 bases from J, with 10 bases between. The CDR3 sequence: CASSTSRSSYNEQFF. Here the CDR3 DNA reads TGTGCCAGTAGTACCTCCCGTAGCTCCTACAATGAGCAGTTCTTC.

The rearrangement uses TRBV2 and TRBJ1-5; 10 nucleotides line up with TRBD1. This CDR3 spans 14 amino acids. The germline gives CDR1 SNHLY, CDR2 FYNNEI. The J segment lost 6 bases and the V segment lost 4 bases, leaving 3 bases of the junction unmatched. The CDR3 is CASSAWDRGQPQHF. DNA for the CDR3: TGTGCCAGCAGTGCGTGGGACAGGGGTCAGCCCCAGCATTTT. Full variable domain (missing parts from reference TRBV2 and TRBJ1-5): EPEVTQTPSHQVTQMGQEVILRCVPISNHLYFYWYRQILGQKVEFLVSFYNNEISEKSEIFDDQFSVERPDGSNFTLKIRSTKLEDSAMYFCASSAWDRGQPQHFGDGTRLSIL.

The V and J genes are TRBV29-1 and TRBJ2-5, with TRBD2 matching over 8 bases. Germline trimming cut 1 base from V and 3 bases from J; bases unmatched to any gene: 7. The CDR3 length is 15 residues. Germline CDR1 SQVTM, CDR2 ANQGSEA. In nucleotides, the CDR3 is TGCAGCGTTGAAGCCCCGGGACTAGGAGAAGAGACCCAGTACTTC. This encodes CSVEAPGLGEETQYF. Full variable domain (outside the CDR3, taken from reference TRBV29-1 and TRBJ2-5): SAVISQKPSRDICQRGTSLTIQCQVDSQVTMMFWYRQQPGQSLTLIATANQGSEATYESGFVIDKFPISRPNLTFSTLTVSNMSPEDSSIYLCSVEAPGLGEETQYFGPGTRLLVL.